This T cell receptor (beta chain) was sequenced for a study of graft-versus-host responses after intestinal transplantation. This clone was detected only once. Its antigen is not known. Only in-frame clones appear in the TCRdb table, and some are missing; sequencing was by immunoSEQ multiplex PCR. The profile covers 40,000 to 55,000 clones, with around 85% appearing a single time and about 0.42% taken by the ten largest. There are 14 residues in the CDR3. Germline values: CDR1 MNHEY, CDR2 SVGAGI. V dropped 10 bases and J dropped 1; count of bases not matched to a gene: 9. The chain uses TRBV6-5 and TRBJ2-5, with 7 bases lining up with TRBD1. The input for sequencing was unstimulated CD4+ T cells sorted from spleen or lymph node cells, taken before transplant. This receptor was identified in a human donor who was the organ donor for an intestinal transplant. The CDR3 nucleotides are TGTGCCACCAAACTACAGGGGCTCCAAGAGACCCAGTACTTC. This gives the protein CATKLQGLQETQYF.